This TCR beta chain was sequenced during a study of T-cell memory formation after mild COVID-19. Across the study: TCR clusters were largely donor specific.

This clonotype was seen only a few times. Using its own MiXCR run on the 5' RACE reads, TCRdb lists one record per CDR3 protein. Of 150,000 to 200,000 distinct CDR3 sequences listed, 11% were seen once; the top ten hold roughly 3.8%. This receptor was obtained from a young man who had mild COVID-19 (a few samples of this study predate the infection). Cell type and time point are not known. The sequenced sample was PBMCs or a T cell subset sorted from them (not recorded which).

The CDR3 here is CASTPSAVQETQYF. DNA for the CDR3: TGTGCCAGCACCCCTTCGGCAGTCCAAGAGACCCAGTACTTC. The V gene is TRBV12-3 or TRBV12-4, the J gene TRBJ2-5; D not resolved. V was cut by 7 bases and J by 1 base, with 13 bases left in between. The CDR3 spans 14 residues.